This record concerns one T cell receptor (beta chain) sequence. This sample was included in a study of blood T cell repertoires in COVID-19. Germline lookup yields CDR1 LGHDT and CDR2 YNNKEL (reference sequence). This CDR3 comprises 13 residues. Unmatched junction bases numbered 7, after V lost 4 bases and J lost 8 bases. The protocol was immunoSEQ multiplex PCR, while the TCRdb copy is restricted to in-frame clones and leaves out a portion. The sample shows 250,000 or so clones, roughly nine tenths of them seen only once. The V and J genes are TRBV3-1 (or the pseudogene TRBV3-2) and TRBJ1-2; TRBD1 agrees at 7 bases. This receptor was taken from a woman in her forties who had recovered from COVID-19. Material for sequencing was peripheral blood. Written as DNA, the CDR3 is TGTGCCAGCAGCCGGCGGGACAGTCGAGGCTACACCTTC. This encodes CASSRRDSRGYTF.